This T cell receptor beta chain was identified in a study of blood T cells in healthy people across ages. Whole-study results and caveats: Nothing was known about donor CMV status, and this possibly confounded expanded clonotype changes. Both higher diversity and more naive CD4+ cells marked long-lived donors when set against aged donors.

On this clonotype itself: Its antigen is currently unknown. A read error is possible here, since a much larger clone lies one base away. Because it lacks the conserved phenylalanine or tryptophan at the end, this CDR3 is likely a read error.

This CDR3 comprises 13 residues. In germline, CDR1 is SNHLY, CDR2 FYNNEI. V was pared by 4 bases and J by 8 bases, with 14 bases between. Primers used in a second PCR of roughly 6 to 11 cycles were a sample-barcoded 5' primer and a J-beta primer mix. TCRdb reanalysed the 5' RACE reads using MiXCR and keeps one entry per CDR3 protein. Among roughly 700,000 distinct CDR3 sequences listed, about 32% were seen once. The chain is built from TRBV2 and TRBJ1-2; D is ambiguous. Source material: blood. This clonotype was obtained from a woman of 80 years or more in good health. The CDR3: CASSVFRSEGYTC. The DNA for the CDR3 is TGTGCCAGCAGTGTCTTTCGGTCAGAGGGCTACACCTGC.